This T cell receptor beta chain derives from a study of blood T cell repertoires in COVID-19. Study details: From T cells, B-cell-depleted T cells, or PBMCs came the material, which was cDNA or gDNA.

Study processing details: Reference gene primer amplification yielded estimated nucleated cell counts. TCRdb's copy holds only in-frame clones and misses some; the assay was immunoSEQ multiplex PCR. V and J calls and clone size come straight from that table; D and trimming were deduced from the DNA. Here the sample spans 300,000 or so clones, about 90% being singletons. There are 14 residues in the CDR3. Germline loops: CDR1 MNHEY, CDR2 SVGAGI. V lost 5 bases, J lost 4 bases, and 7 bases stayed unmatched. Patients from Seattle were sampled longitudinally, starting during active infection. The chain is built from TRBV6-5 and TRBJ2-5; 7 bases agree with TRBD2. The receptor was derived from a woman under 40 with COVID-19, enrolled during active disease. Sequencing input: peripheral blood. The CDR3 here is CASSPSGGGETQYF. CDR3 DNA: TGTGCCAGCAGTCCTTCGGGGGGAGGAGAGACCCAGTACTTC.